Listed below are T cell receptor beta chains from one sample, sequenced in a study of blood T cell repertoires in COVID-19. Assay: immunoSEQ multiplex PCR; the TCRdb copy retains only in-frame clones and omits some. The sample shows about 150,000 clones, 75% to 90% of them seen only once. The sequenced sample was peripheral blood. Every receptor here comes from a man aged 18 to 35 with COVID-19, enrolled during active disease. Both conserved end residues are part of each CDR3. The D gene is left open where the match is weak. Clone size, where shown, is once, few, many, or a class for clones that have expanded.

V gene,CDR3 length,D gene,clone size,J gene,CDR3 DNA,CDR3 protein
TRBV11-2,16,TRBD1,-,TRBJ2-2,TGTGCCAGCAGCTTTTTGACAGGGGGCGCGGGCGGGGAGCTGTTTTTT,CASSFLTGGAGGELFF
TRBV5-4,14,TRBD1,-,TRBJ1-1,TGTGCCAGCAGACACCGGGACAGGGACACTGAAGCTTTCTTT,CASRHRDRDTEAFF
TRBV29-1,14,TRBD1,-,TRBJ2-2,TGCAGCGTTGCGACGACAGGGGGCACCGGGGAGCTGTTTTTT,CSVATTGGTGELFF
TRBV9,19,TRBD2,-,TRBJ2-1,TGTGCCAGCAGCGCCGGAGCTAGCGGGAGGCCGAGCTCCTACAATGAGCAGTTCTTC,CASSAGASGRPSSYNEQFF
TRBV6-2/TRBV6-3,16,-,-,TRBJ2-1,TGTGCCAGCAGTTACTCACCGGTCAGGGAGGAGAATGAGCAGTTCTTC,CASSYSPVREENEQFF
TRBV29-1,13,-,-,TRBJ2-1,TGCAGCGTGACATTATTGACAGGAGATGAGCAGTTCTTC,CSVTLLTGDEQFF
TRBV14,13,TRBD1,-,TRBJ2-3,TGTGCCAGCAGCCAGAGCGACAGGGGAACGCAGTATTTT,CASSQSDRGTQYF
TRBV24-1,16,TRBD1,-,TRBJ2-5,TGTGCCACCAGTGATTTCCGGGACAGGGGGAGGGAGACCCAGTACTTC,CATSDFRDRGRETQYF
TRBV7-8,15,-,-,TRBJ2-3,TGTGCCAGCAGCTTAGGCGCGGGGTGGGGAGATACGCAGTATTTT,CASSLGAGWGDTQYF
TRBV4-3,16,TRBD2,-,TRBJ2-3,TGCGCCAGCAGCCAAGGACTAGCGGGAGGCACAGATACGCAGTATTTT,CASSQGLAGGTDTQYF
TRBV19,15,-,once,TRBJ1-2,TGTGCCAGTAGTATTTCGAACAGGGCGCCCTATGGCTACACCTTC,CASSISNRAPYGYTF
TRBV13,16,TRBD2,-,TRBJ2-1,TGTGCCAGCAGCCCTAGGACTAGCGGGAGGTACAATGAGCAGTTCTTC,CASSPRTSGRYNEQFF
TRBV19,19,TRBD2,-,TRBJ2-1,TGTGCCAGTAGTTTCCGAGGGACTAGCGGGAGGGGGTCCTACAATGAGCAGTTCTTC,CASSFRGTSGRGSYNEQFF
TRBV19,17,TRBD1,-,TRBJ1-5,TGTGCCAGTAGTATCCTACCGGGACAGGGAAGAGGTCAGCCCCAGCATTTT,CASSILPGQGRGQPQHF
TRBV28,12,TRBD1,-,TRBJ2-7,TGTGCCAGCAGTTTATGGACAGGGGAGCAGTACTTC,CASSLWTGEQYF
TRBV4-1,16,TRBD2,-,TRBJ2-7,TGCGCCAGCAGCCTACCGACTAGCGGGAGCTCCTACGAGCAGTACTTC,CASSLPTSGSSYEQYF
TRBV9,17,TRBD2,-,TRBJ2-7,TGTGCCAGCAGCGTAGATTCCGAGGGGGTAGCGGGATACGAGCAGTACTTC,CASSVDSEGVAGYEQYF
TRBV5-4,17,-,-,TRBJ2-3,TGTGCCAGCAGCCCCCCCCGGACATTCACTAGCACAGATACGCAGTATTTT,CASSPPRTFTSTDTQYF
TRBV29-1,12,-,-,TRBJ1-5,TGCAGCGTTTCTGGGCAGGGTCAGCCCCAGCATTTT,CSVSGQGQPQHF
TRBV4-3,17,TRBD2,-,TRBJ2-3,TGCGCCAGCAGCCAAGATTGGGCTAGCGGGAGTACAGATACGCAGTATTTT,CASSQDWASGSTDTQYF
TRBV27,14,-,-,TRBJ1-5,TGTGCCAGCAGTGTCCGGTTGGGCAATCAGCCCCAGCATTTT,CASSVRLGNQPQHF
TRBV6-6,13,-,-,TRBJ2-3,TGTGCCAGCACCGGCCGACAGCTCACCACGCAGTATTTT,CASTGRQLTTQYF
TRBV19,15,-,once,TRBJ2-7,TGTGCCAGTAGACCGGGACACGGGGGGACCTACGAGCAGTACTTC,CASRPGHGGTYEQYF
TRBV5-1,15,TRBD2,-,TRBJ2-1,TGCGCCAGCAGCCCCGGACTAGCTGCCTCTGGGGAGCAGTTCTTC,CASSPGLAASGEQFF
TRBV5-1,16,TRBD1,-,TRBJ2-1,TGCGCCAGCAGCTTGACCGGGACAGGCTCCTACAATGAGCAGTTCTTC,CASSLTGTGSYNEQFF
TRBV2,13,-,-,TRBJ2-7,TGTGCCAGCCGGATTTCGGAGACCTACGAGCAGTACTTC,CASRISETYEQYF
TRBV14,15,TRBD2,-,TRBJ2-1,TGTGCCAGCAGACGGGGGAGGGCCTCCTACAATGAGCAGTTCTTC,CASRRGRASYNEQFF
TRBV7-2,15,-,-,TRBJ2-7,TGTGCCAGCAGCTTAACGGCTAGCGTATCCTACGAGCAGTACTTC,CASSLTASVSYEQYF
TRBV10-3,16,TRBD1,once,TRBJ2-7,TGTGCCATCAGTGGGTCGTTGGGACAGGGGGCCTGGGAGCAGTACTTC,CAISGSLGQGAWEQYF
TRBV28,16,TRBD2,-,TRBJ2-1,TGTGCCAGCAGTTTCCCCGAAGCGGGAGGTAACAATGAGCAGTTCTTC,CASSFPEAGGNNEQFF